The 14 T cell receptor beta chains below all came from one sample that was sequenced in a study of CD8 T cells in ankylosing spondylitis. Regarding the study as a whole: Seemingly distinctive of ankylosing spondylitis blood was a TCR beta motif formed by eight highly homologous variants.

Antigens of these TCRs are unknown. TCRdb re-analysed the 5' RACE reads in MiXCR, keeping a single row per CDR3 protein. The repertoire holds some 840,000 distinct CDR3 sequences, approximately 12% seen once, with about 0.49% in the top ten. The sample consisted of blood, either unsorted or a sorted T cell fraction (not recorded which). The receptors here all came from a male donor with ankylosing spondylitis.

The table lists this clonotype with a few counts. Written as DNA, the CDR3 is TGTGCCAGCAGTTTAGACGTGGCAGGGAGGTTCGGTTCACCCCTCCACTTT. Translation: CASSLDVAGRFGSPLHF. The chain recombines TRBV12-3 or TRBV12-4 with TRBJ1-6; possible D gene TRBD1, 5 bases. The CDR3 has 17 amino acids. Trimming stripped 1 base from V and 9 bases from J, with 19 bases between.

This clonotype came up once. The rearrangement joins TRBV4-3 to TRBJ1-6; TRBD1 matches 8 bases. This CDR3 contains 14 residues. V lost 4 bases and J lost 10; bases outside the gene matches: 6. Germline CDR1 reads LGHNA; CDR2 reads YSLEER. The CDR3 is CASSRIGQGSPLHF. The CDR3 DNA reads as TGCGCCAGCAGCCGGATCGGACAGGGATCACCCCTCCACTTT.

The chain employs TRBV27 and TRBJ2-1; D is unclear. This CDR3 has 15 amino acids. Germline CDR1 and CDR2: MNHEY and SMNVEV (reference sequence). Trimming removed 2 bases at V and 7 bases at J, with 15 bases between. The CDR3 protein is CASSLGWGRLNEQFF. The CDR3 bases are TGTGCCAGCAGTTTAGGGTGGGGAAGGTTGAATGAGCAGTTCTTC.

The chain recombines TRBV4-2 with TRBJ2-7; D remains unclear. V was shortened by 3 bases and J by 4 bases, with 7 bases between the two germline ends. The length of the CDR3 is 12 residues. The germline gives CDR1 LGHNA, CDR2 YNFKEQ. DNA of the CDR3: TGTGCCAGCAGCCAGTACCCGTACGAGCAGTACTTC. Its protein is CASSQYPYEQYF.

In this sample, this clonotype turned up a few times. The chain combines TRBV12-3 or TRBV12-4 with TRBJ1-5, with D unclear. Trimming removed 2 bases at V and 9 bases at J, with 8 bases between. CDR3 length equals 12 residues. CDR3 DNA sequence: TGTGCCAGCAGTTTATACAAGGGGCCCCAGCATTTT. Its translation is CASSLYKGPQHF.

This clonotype has more than one count but fewer than ten. V is TRBV3-1 and J is TRBJ2-2; 9 bases are a match to TRBD2. Trimming took 4 bases from V and 6 from J; bases not matched to a gene: 9. Germline assignment: CDR1 LGHDT and CDR2 YNNKEL (reference sequence). CDR3 length equals 16 residues. Written as DNA, the CDR3 is TGTGCCAGCAGCCGAGGACTAGCGAGCCACGCCGGGGAGCTGTTTTTT. It codes for CASSRGLASHAGELFF.

This clonotype was recorded a few times. V is TRBV10-3 and J is TRBJ1-6, with D perhaps matching TRBD1 (5 bases). Trimming cost V 11 bases and J 10 bases, with 36 bases left between them. The germline CDR1 and CDR2 sequences are ENHRY and SYGVKD. This CDR3 has 19 amino acids. This CDR3 is CAASVNVRDPLFVGSPLHF. The DNA of the CDR3 is TGTGCCGCTTCAGTGAATGTCCGGGACCCGCTCTTTGTCGGGTCACCCCTCCACTTT.

This clonotype showed up many times. V gene TRBV20-1 combines with J gene TRBJ2-5, with 7 bases fitting TRBD2. CDR1 and CDR2 from the germline V gene are DFQATT and SNEGSKA (reference sequence). There are 11 residues in the CDR3. The trim removed 6 bases at V and 7 bases at J, leaving 5 bases unmatched. The CDR3 sequence: CSALTSRTQYF. Written as DNA, the CDR3 is TGCAGTGCCCTGACTAGCCGGACCCAGTACTTC.

The chain recombines TRBV20-1 with TRBJ2-1; TRBD2 aligns across 7 bases. The germline V gene encodes CDR1 DFQATT and CDR2 SNEGSKA (reference sequence). The ends lost 4 bases at V and 8 bases at J; junction bases unmatched: 11. The CDR3 has 14 residues. CDR3 loop: CSAMPGTISDEQFF. CDR3 coding DNA: TGCAGTGCTATGCCAGGGACTATAAGCGATGAGCAGTTCTTC.

V usage is TRBV5-1 and J usage is TRBJ1-4, with 8 bases matching TRBD1. The V and J ends lost 2 bases and 8 bases, in that order; junction bases with no gene match: 11. From germline, CDR1 is SGHRS and CDR2 YFSETQ. CDR3 length equals 16 residues. CDR3 in amino acids: CASSLKNGQGGEKLFF. CDR3 nucleotide sequence: TGCGCCAGCAGCTTAAAAAATGGACAGGGAGGAGAAAAACTGTTTTTT. The entire variable domain, with the rest obtained from reference TRBV5-1 and TRBJ1-4, is as follows: KAGVTQTPRYLIKTRGQQVTLSCSPISGHRSVSWYQQTPGQGLQFLFEYFSETQRNKGNFPGRFSGRQFSNSRSEMNVSTLELGDSALYLCASSLKNGQGGEKLFFGSGTQLSVL.

This clonotype was seen more than once but under ten times. The chain couples TRBV29-1 to TRBJ2-1, with a possible D match to TRBD1 (7 bases). V was cut by 4 bases and J by 2 bases, with 12 bases left in between. The CDR3 length is 14 residues. Germline assignment: CDR1 SQVTM and CDR2 ANQGSEA. The CDR3 DNA sequence: TGCAGCGTTGTCAGGGGGGCGCCCTACAATGAGCAGTTCTTC. Its translation: CSVVRGAPYNEQFF.

This clonotype came up a few times. In DNA form, the CDR3 reads TGTGCCACCTATCAGGGCTTCGGGGCCAACGTCCTGACTTTC. This encodes CATYQGFGANVLTF. This rearrangement joins TRBV6-1 to TRBJ2-6; possible D gene TRBD1, 5 bases. V lost 10 bases and J lost 4, with 14 bases in between. The CDR3 contains 14 residues. Looked up from germline, CDR1 is MNHNS and CDR2 is SASEGT.

In DNA form, the CDR3 reads TGCAGTGCCGTGGATAGGGGGATCTCCTACGAGCAGTACTTC. Translating gives CSAVDRGISYEQYF. This chain connects TRBV20-1 to TRBJ2-7, with TRBD1 as a possible D gene (6 bases). The CDR3 runs to 14 residues. The V end lost 6 bases, the J end lost 0 bases, and 15 bases lay between the germline ends. Germline CDR1 DFQATT, CDR2 SNEGSKA (reference sequence).

About this clonotype: The junction differs from germline at one of its ends, possibly a read error. This chain connects TRBV12-3 or TRBV12-4 to TRBJ2-3; D call uncertain. The length of the CDR3 is 14 residues. The CDR3 DNA reads TGTGCCAGCAGTTTTAGAGTCCCCACAGATGCGCAGTATTTT. This translates into CASSFRVPTDAQYF.